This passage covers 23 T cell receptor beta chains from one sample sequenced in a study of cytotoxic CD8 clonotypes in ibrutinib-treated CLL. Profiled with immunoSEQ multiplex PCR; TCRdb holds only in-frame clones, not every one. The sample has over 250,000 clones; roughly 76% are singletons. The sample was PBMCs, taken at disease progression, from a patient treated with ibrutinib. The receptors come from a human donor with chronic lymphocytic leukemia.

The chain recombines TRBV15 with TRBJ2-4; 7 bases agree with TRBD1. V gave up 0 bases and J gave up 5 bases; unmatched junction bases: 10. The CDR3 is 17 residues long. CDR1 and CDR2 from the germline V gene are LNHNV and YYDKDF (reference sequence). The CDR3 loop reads CATSRESTGSRENIQYF. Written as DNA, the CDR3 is TGTGCCACCAGCAGAGAATCGACAGGGAGTCGGGAAAACATTCAGTACTTC.

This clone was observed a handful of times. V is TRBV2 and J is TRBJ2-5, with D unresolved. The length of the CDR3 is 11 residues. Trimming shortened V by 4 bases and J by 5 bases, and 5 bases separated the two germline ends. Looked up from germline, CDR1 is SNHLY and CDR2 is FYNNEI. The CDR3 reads CASSALETQYF. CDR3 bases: TGTGCCAGCAGTGCTCTGGAGACCCAGTACTTC.

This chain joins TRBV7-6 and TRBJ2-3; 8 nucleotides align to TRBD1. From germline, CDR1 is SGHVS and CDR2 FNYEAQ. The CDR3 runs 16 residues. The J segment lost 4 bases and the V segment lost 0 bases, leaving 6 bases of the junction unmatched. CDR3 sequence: CASSLAARGRADTQYF. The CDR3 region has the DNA TGTGCCAGCAGCTTAGCTGCCAGGGGGCGAGCAGATACGCAGTATTTT.

The CDR3 is CASSLTGIQETQYF. The CDR3 DNA sequence: TGCGCCAGCAGCCTTACAGGGATCCAAGAGACCCAGTACTTC. This chain joins TRBV5-1 and TRBJ2-5; a weak D match, TRBD1 (6 bases). Deletions cut 4 bases from V and 1 base from J, with 11 bases between. Looked up from germline, CDR1 is SGHRS and CDR2 is YFSETQ. The CDR3 spans 14 residues.

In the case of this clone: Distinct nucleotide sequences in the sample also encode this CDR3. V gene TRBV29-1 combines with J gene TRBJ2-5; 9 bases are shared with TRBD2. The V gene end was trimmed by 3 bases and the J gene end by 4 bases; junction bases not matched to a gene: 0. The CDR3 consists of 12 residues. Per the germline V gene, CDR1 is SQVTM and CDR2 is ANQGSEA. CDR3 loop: CSVERGGETQYF. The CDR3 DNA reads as TGCAGCGTTGAGCGGGGGGGAGAGACCCAGTACTTC. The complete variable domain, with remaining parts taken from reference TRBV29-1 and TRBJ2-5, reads SAVISQKPSRDICQRGTSLTIQCQVDSQVTMMFWYRQQPGQSLTLIATANQGSEATYESGFVIDKFPISRPNLTFSTLTVSNMSPEDSSIYLCSVERGGETQYFGPGTRLLVL.

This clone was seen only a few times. The CDR3 nucleotides read TGTGCCATCAGCAAGGGGGACCACGAGCAGTACTTC. This codes for CAISKGDHEQYF. The genes are TRBV10-3 and TRBJ2-7, with TRBD1 as a possible D gene (6 bases). V was cut by 6 bases and J by 5 bases, with 11 bases left in between. The CDR3 loop spans 12 amino acids. Germline CDR1 reads ENHRY; CDR2 reads SYGVKD.

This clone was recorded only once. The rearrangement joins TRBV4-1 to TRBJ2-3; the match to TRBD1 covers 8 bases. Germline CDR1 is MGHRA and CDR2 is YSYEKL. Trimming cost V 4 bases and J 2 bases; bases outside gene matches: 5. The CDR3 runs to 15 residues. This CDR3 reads CASSRTGSYTDTQYF. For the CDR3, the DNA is TGCGCCAGCAGCCGGACAGGGTCATACACAGATACGCAGTATTTT.

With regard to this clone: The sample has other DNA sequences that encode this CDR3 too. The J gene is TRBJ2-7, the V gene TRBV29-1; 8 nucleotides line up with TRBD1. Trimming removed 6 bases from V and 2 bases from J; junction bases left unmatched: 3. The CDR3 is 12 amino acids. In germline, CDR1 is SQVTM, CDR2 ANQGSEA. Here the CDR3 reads CSVATGAYEQYF. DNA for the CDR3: TGCAGCGTGGCGACAGGGGCCTACGAGCAGTACTTC.

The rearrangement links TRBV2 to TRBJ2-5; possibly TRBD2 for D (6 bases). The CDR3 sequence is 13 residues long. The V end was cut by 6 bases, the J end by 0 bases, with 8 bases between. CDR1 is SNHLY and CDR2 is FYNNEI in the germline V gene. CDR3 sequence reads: CASRGLNQETQYF. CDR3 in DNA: TGTGCCAGCAGGGGACTCAACCAAGAGACCCAGTACTTC. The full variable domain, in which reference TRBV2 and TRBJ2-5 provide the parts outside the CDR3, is EPEVTQTPSHQVTQMGQEVILRCVPISNHLYFYWYRQILGQKVEFLVSFYNNEISEKSEIFDDQFSVERPDGSNFTLKIRSTKLEDSAMYFCASRGLNQETQYFGPGTRLLVL.

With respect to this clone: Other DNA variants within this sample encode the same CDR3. The chain's CDR3 is CASSLARAPDTQYF. CDR3 sequence (DNA): TGCGCCAGCAGCTTGGCCCGGGCTCCAGATACGCAGTATTTT. The rearrangement uses TRBV5-1 and TRBJ2-3; unclear D gene. Per the germline V gene, CDR1 is SGHRS and CDR2 is YFSETQ. Trimming stripped 0 bases from V and 4 bases from J, with 9 bases between. The CDR3 extends over 14 amino acids.

CDR3 nucleotides: TGTGCCAGCAGCGAGGGCGGCAGGGGGCAGGGTGGCTACACCTTC. This codes for CASSEGGRGQGGYTF. V gene TRBV9 combines with J gene TRBJ1-2, with 8 bases aligning to TRBD1. CDR3 length: 15 amino acids. V shed 3 bases and J 7 bases; nucleotides not matched to a gene: 11. Germline V CDR1 and CDR2: SGDLS, YYNGEE.

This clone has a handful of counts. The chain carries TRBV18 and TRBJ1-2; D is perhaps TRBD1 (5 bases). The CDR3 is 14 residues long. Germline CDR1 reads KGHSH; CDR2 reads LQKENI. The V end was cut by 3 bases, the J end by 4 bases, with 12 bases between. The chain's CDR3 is CASSPMTASYGYTF. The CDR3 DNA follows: TGTGCCAGCTCACCCATGACAGCTAGCTATGGCTACACCTTC.

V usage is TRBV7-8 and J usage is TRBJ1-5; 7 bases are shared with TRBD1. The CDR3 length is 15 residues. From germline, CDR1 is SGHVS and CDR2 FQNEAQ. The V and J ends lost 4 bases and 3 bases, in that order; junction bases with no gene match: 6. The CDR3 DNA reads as TGTGCCAGCAGCTCGGACAGGAGGGCCAATCAGCCCCAGCATTTT. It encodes CASSSDRRANQPQHF.

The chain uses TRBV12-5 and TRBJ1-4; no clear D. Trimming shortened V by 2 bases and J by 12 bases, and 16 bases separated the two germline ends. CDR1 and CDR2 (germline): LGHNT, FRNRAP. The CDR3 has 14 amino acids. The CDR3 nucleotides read TGTGCTAGTGGTTTGACAATCGTTCGCGCGGAACTGTTTTTT. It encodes CASGLTIVRAELFF.

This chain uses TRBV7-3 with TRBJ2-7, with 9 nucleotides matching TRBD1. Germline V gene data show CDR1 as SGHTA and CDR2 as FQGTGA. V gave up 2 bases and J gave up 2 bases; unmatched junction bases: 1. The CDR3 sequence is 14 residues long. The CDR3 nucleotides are TGTGCCAGCAGCTTAGGGACAGGGCCCTACGAGCAGTACTTC. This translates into CASSLGTGPYEQYF.

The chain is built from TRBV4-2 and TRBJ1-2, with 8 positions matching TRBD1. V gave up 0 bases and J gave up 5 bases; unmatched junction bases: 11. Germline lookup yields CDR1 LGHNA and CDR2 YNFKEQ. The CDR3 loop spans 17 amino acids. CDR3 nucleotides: TGTGCCAGCAGCCAAGAAACCCATGGGAACAGGGGGTATGGCTACACCTTC. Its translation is CASSQETHGNRGYGYTF.

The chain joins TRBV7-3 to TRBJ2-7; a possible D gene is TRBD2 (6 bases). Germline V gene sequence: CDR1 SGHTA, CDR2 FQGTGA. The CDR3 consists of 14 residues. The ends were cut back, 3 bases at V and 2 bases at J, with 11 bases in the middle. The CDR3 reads CASSLRDGAYEQYF. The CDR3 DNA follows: TGTGCCAGCAGCTTGCGGGACGGAGCCTACGAGCAGTACTTC.

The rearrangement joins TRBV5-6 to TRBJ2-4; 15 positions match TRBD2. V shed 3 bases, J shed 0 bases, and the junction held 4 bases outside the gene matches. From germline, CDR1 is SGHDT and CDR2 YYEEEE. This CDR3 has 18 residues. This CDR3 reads CASSWTSGGAVAKNIQYF. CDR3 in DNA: TGTGCCAGCAGCTGGACTAGCGGGGGGGCAGTAGCCAAAAACATTCAGTACTTC.

The CDR3: CATSSGQGVTDTQYF. Here the CDR3 DNA reads TGTGCCACCAGCAGTGGTCAGGGGGTCACAGATACGCAGTATTTT. The chain recombines TRBV15 with TRBJ2-3, with 7 bases lining up with TRBD1. V trimming: 3 bases; J trimming: 2 bases; junction bases outside the gene matches: 5. Germline loops: CDR1 LNHNV, CDR2 YYDKDF (reference sequence). The CDR3 runs 15 residues.

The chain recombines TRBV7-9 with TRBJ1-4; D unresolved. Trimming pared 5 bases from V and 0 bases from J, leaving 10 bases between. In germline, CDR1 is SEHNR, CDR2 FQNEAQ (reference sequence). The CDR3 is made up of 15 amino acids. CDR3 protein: CASSPMTATNEKLFF. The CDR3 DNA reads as TGTGCCAGCAGCCCGATGACCGCAACTAATGAAAAACTGTTTTTT.

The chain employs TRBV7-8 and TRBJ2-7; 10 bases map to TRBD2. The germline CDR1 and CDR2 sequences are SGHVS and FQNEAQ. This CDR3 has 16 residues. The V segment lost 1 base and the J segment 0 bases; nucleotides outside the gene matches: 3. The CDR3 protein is CASSLELAGTSYEQYF. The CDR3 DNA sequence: TGTGCCAGCAGCTTAGAACTAGCGGGAACCTCCTACGAGCAGTACTTC.

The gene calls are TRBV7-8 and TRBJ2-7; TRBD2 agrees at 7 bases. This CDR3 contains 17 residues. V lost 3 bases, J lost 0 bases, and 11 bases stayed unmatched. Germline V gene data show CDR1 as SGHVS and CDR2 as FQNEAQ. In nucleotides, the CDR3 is TGTGCCAGCAGCTTTATCCAGCGGGGCGGCCGCTCCTACGAGCAGTACTTC. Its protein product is CASSFIQRGGRSYEQYF. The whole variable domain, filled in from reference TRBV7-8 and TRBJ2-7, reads GAGVSQSPRYKVAKRGQDVALRCDPISGHVSLFWYQQALGQGPEFLTYFQNEAQLDKSGLPSDRFFAERPEGSVSTLKIQRTQQEDSAVYLCASSFIQRGGRSYEQYFGPGTRLTVT.

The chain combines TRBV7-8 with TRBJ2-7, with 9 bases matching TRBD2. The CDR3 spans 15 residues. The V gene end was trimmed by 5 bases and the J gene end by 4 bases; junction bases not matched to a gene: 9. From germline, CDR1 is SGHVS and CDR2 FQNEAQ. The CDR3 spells CASSPSAGGGYEQYF. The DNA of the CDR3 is TGTGCCAGCAGCCCATCAGCGGGGGGTGGTTACGAGCAGTACTTC.